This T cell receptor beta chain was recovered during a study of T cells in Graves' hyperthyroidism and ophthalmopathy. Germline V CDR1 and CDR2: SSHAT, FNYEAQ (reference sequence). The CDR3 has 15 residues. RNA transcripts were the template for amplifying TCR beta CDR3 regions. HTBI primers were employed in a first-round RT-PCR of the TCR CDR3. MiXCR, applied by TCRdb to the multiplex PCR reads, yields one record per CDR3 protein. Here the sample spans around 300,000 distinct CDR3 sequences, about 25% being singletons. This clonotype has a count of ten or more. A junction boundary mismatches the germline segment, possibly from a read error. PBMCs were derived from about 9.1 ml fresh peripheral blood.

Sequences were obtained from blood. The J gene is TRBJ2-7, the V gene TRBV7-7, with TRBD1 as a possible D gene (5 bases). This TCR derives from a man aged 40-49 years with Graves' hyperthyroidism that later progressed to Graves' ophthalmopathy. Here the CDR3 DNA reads TGTGCTAGCAGCTTAGGGGCAGGGCCTGCCTACGAGCAGTACTTC. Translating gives CASSLGAGPAYEQYF.